This T cell receptor (beta chain) was identified during a study of identical twins. Study-wide findings and caveats: Partly confounded zero-insertion analyses could result from invariant MAIT and iNKT cells. Excess twin sharing in beta out-of-frame sequences was weaker.

From the 5' RACE reads, TCRdb called clonotypes with MiXCR, one entry per CDR3 protein. The sample lists 400,000 to 500,000 distinct CDR3 sequences; roughly 20% were seen once. A note on this clonotype: What it recognizes is unknown.

The sample was naive T cells sorted from blood. This TCR derives from a man between 45 and 60 years old in good health.

The CDR3 DNA reads as TGTGCCAGCAGCCGACCGGGGCTAGCGGGGGGTCGGGAGACCCAGTACTTC. Residues: CASSRPGLAGGRETQYF. The chain combines TRBV6-1 with TRBJ2-5, with TRBD2 matching over 11 bases. Germline V gene lookup returns CDR1 MNHNS and CDR2 SASEGT. V lost 6 bases and J lost 5; bases outside the gene matches: 14. The CDR3 has 17 residues.